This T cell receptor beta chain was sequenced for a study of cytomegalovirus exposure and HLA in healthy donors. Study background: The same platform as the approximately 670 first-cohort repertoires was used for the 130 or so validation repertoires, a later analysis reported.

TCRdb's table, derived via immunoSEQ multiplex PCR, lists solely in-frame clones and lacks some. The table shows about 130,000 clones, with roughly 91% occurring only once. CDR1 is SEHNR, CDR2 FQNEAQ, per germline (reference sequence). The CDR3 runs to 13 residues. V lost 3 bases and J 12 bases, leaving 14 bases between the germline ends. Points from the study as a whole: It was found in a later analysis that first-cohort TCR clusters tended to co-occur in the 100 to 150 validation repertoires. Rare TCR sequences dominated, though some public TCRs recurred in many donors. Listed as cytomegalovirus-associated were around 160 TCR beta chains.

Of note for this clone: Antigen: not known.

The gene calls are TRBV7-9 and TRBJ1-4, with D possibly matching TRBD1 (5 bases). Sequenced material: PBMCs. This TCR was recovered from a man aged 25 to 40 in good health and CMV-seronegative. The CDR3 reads CASSFGGTVELFF. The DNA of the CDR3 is TGTGCCAGCAGCTTTGGGGGGACGGTGGAACTGTTTTTT.